This passage covers 26 T cell receptor beta chains from one sample sequenced in a study of T cell repertoires in cytomegalovirus infection. TCRdb reanalysed the reads using MiXCR and keeps one entry per CDR3 protein. The sample gives under 350,000 distinct CDR3 sequences, more than 8% of which show up once; 3.5% to 4.5% is in the top ten. Sequencing was done on a sample of PBMCs. All receptors come from a human donor in good health (CMV status not recorded). Some clones in this sample may be carry-over from other donors' samples.

This clonotype was seen ten or more times. The chain links TRBV7-2 to TRBJ1-1; tentative D call: TRBD1 (6 bases). CDR3 length equals 14 residues. V was clipped by 5 bases and J by 6 bases, with 16 bases between them. CDR1 and CDR2 from the germline V gene are SGHTA and FQGNSA. In DNA form, the CDR3 reads TGTGCCAGCAGCCCGACAGGAGTATACCCTGAAGCTTTCTTT. It translates to CASSPTGVYPEAFF.

The table lists this clonotype with many counts. The V and J genes are TRBV7-2 and TRBJ1-1, with TRBD1 as a possible D gene (5 bases). The germline gives CDR1 SGHTA, CDR2 FQGNSA. CDR3 length equals 14 residues. V was clipped by 5 bases and J by 5 bases, with 15 bases between them. CDR3 loop: CASSPPAGVTEAFF. In nucleotides, the CDR3 is TGTGCCAGCAGCCCGCCGGCGGGGGTGACTGAAGCTTTCTTT.

This clonotype was recorded at least ten times. The chain carries TRBV19 and TRBJ1-1; D gene uncertain. Germline CDR1 and CDR2: LNHDA and SQIVND (reference sequence). CDR3 size: 16 residues. The V gene lost 9 bases and the J gene lost 1 base, with 21 bases spanning the gap. The CDR3 loop reads CASPPGPSLGNTEAFF. CDR3 coding DNA: TGTGCCAGCCCGCCCGGGCCGTCGCTGGGGAACACTGAAGCTTTCTTT.

This clonotype has more than one count but fewer than ten. The V and J genes are TRBV6-2 or TRBV6-3 and TRBJ1-2, with D perhaps TRBD1 (5 bases). From germline, CDR1 is MNHEY and CDR2 SVGEGT. Trimming stripped 7 bases from V and 5 bases from J, with 11 bases between. The CDR3 is 12 residues long. The CDR3 coding sequence is TGTGCCAGCACCGATGAGGGGTATGGCTACACCTTC. It codes for CASTDEGYGYTF.

This clonotype was found many times. The chain is built from TRBV7-2 and TRBJ1-1; D is perhaps TRBD1 (6 bases). V dropped 5 bases and J dropped 2 bases, with 15 bases sitting between them. Germline CDR1 reads SGHTA; CDR2 reads FQGNSA. This CDR3 region has 15 residues. CDR3 protein: CASSLQGPPNTEAFF. CDR3 in DNA: TGTGCCAGCAGCCTACAGGGCCCTCCTAACACTGAAGCTTTCTTT.

This clonotype was counted many times. J is TRBJ2-7 and V is TRBV5-1; D call uncertain. Germline CDR1 reads SGHRS; CDR2 reads YFSETQ. V was shortened by 4 bases and J by 3 bases, with 5 bases between the two germline ends. CDR3 length: 11 amino acids. The CDR3 DNA sequence: TGCGCCAGCAGCGACAACTACGAGCAGTACTTC. Protein sequence: CASSDNYEQYF.

This clonotype was found many times. This chain links TRBV7-8 with TRBJ1-4, with 10 bases identical to TRBD1. CDR3 length: 16 residues. The germline gives CDR1 SGHVS, CDR2 FQNEAQ. V gave up 3 bases and J gave up 8 bases; unmatched junction bases: 9. The CDR3 region is CASSFLPGQGIEKLFF. The CDR3, as DNA: TGTGCCAGCAGCTTTTTACCGGGACAGGGGATCGAAAAACTGTTTTTT. Looking up the rest from reference TRBV7-8 and TRBJ1-4 gives the full variable domain: GAGVSQSPRYKVAKRGQDVALRCDPISGHVSLFWYQQALGQGPEFLTYFQNEAQLDKSGLPSDRFFAERPEGSVSTLKIQRTQQEDSAVYLCASSFLPGQGIEKLFFGSGTQLSVL.

This clonotype was recorded at least ten times. V usage is TRBV7-2 and J usage is TRBJ1-2; no definite D call. Germline CDR1 reads SGHTA; CDR2 reads FQGNSA. CDR3 length: 13 amino acids. Trimming took off 0 bases at V and 8 bases at J, with 10 bases between the two ends. The CDR3 protein is CASSLAIERGYTF. The CDR3 bases are TGTGCCAGCAGCTTAGCGATTGAGCGAGGCTACACCTTC.

This clonotype has at least ten counts. The chain carries TRBV7-2 and TRBJ1-4, with D perhaps matching TRBD1 (5 bases). The CDR3 is 15 residues long. Between the trimmed V and J ends, which lost 5 bases and 5 bases, there was a span of 15 bases. CDR1 and CDR2 (germline): SGHTA, FQGNSA. Here the CDR3 DNA reads TGTGCCAGCAGCGCCGCGCAAACAGGCAATGAAAAACTGTTTTTT. Its protein product is CASSAAQTGNEKLFF.

This clonotype showed up just a few times. The chain uses TRBV19 and TRBJ2-1; D unresolved. The CDR3 is made up of 16 amino acids. Looked up from germline, CDR1 is LNHDA and CDR2 is SQIVND (reference sequence). Trimming removed 1 base from V and 0 bases from J, with 10 bases in between. The CDR3: CASSIGGPSSYNEQFF. The CDR3 bases are TGTGCCAGTAGTATAGGCGGCCCGAGCTCCTACAATGAGCAGTTCTTC.

In its sample, this clonotype was seen a few times. The junction and the germline gene differ at one end; a read error may be behind it. The rearrangement joins TRBV4-1 to TRBJ1-5; 7 bases fit TRBD1. Germline CDR1 reads MGHRA; CDR2 reads YSYEKL. The CDR3 spans 15 residues. CDR3 sequence (DNA): TGTGCCAGCAGCCCCTACGAGGGGACAGATCAGCCCCAGCATTTT. This codes for CASSPYEGTDQPQHF.

The V and J genes are TRBV4-2 and TRBJ2-3, with TRBD1 matching 8 bases. From germline, CDR1 is LGHNA and CDR2 YNFKEQ. V shed 2 bases, J shed 5 bases, and the junction held 6 bases outside the gene matches. This CDR3 has 15 residues. The CDR3, as DNA: TGTGCCAGCAGCCAAAGGACAGGGCAGGGAGATACGCAGTATTTT. Translated, it gives CASSQRTGQGDTQYF.

This chain joins TRBV10-3 and TRBJ1-4, with a weak D call TRBD1 (6 bases). The CDR3 has 15 amino acids. Germline loops: CDR1 ENHRY, CDR2 SYGVKD. Trimming shortened V by 3 bases and J by 2 bases, and 10 bases separated the two germline ends. The CDR3 DNA reads TGTGCCATCAGTGAAGGGGGTCGGACTAATGAAAAACTGTTTTTT. Protein sequence: CAISEGGRTNEKLFF.

This clonotype occurred many times. The V gene is TRBV4-2, the J gene TRBJ1-5, with D possibly being TRBD1 (5 bases). The germline gives CDR1 LGHNA, CDR2 YNFKEQ. This CDR3 is 17 amino acids long. Trimming stripped 0 bases from V and 4 bases from J, with 16 bases between. The CDR3 DNA reads as TGTGCCAGCAGCCAAGACCCAGCGTCAGGGAAGAATCAGCCCCAGCATTTT. This sequence encodes CASSQDPASGKNQPQHF.

The rearrangement joins TRBV5-5 to TRBJ2-1; D is perhaps TRBD2 (5 bases). V was pared by 4 bases and J by 15 bases, with 14 bases between. The germline V gene encodes CDR1 SGHKS and CDR2 YYEKEE (reference sequence). This CDR3 spans 11 amino acids. The CDR3 loop is CASSLERVRFF. The CDR3 nucleotides are TGTGCCAGCAGCCTTGAGAGGGTTAGGTTCTTC. Combining the CDR3 with reference TRBV5-5 and TRBJ2-1 gives the whole variable domain DAGVTQSPTHLIKTRGQQVTLRCSPISGHKSVSWYQQVLGQGPQFIFQYYEKEERGRGNFPDRFSARQFPNYSSELNVNALLLGDSALYLCASSLERVRFFGPGTRLTVL.

V usage is TRBV12-3 or TRBV12-4 and J usage is TRBJ1-1; D gene uncertain. The CDR3 contains 15 residues. Trimming shortened V by 5 bases and J by 2 bases, and 15 bases separated the two germline ends. The CDR3 coding sequence is TGTGCCAGCAGTCCCGGACCTGAATATAACACTGAAGCTTTCTTT. It yields the protein CASSPGPEYNTEAFF.

This clonotype was observed a few times. The chain carries TRBV20-1 and TRBJ2-1; a possible D gene is TRBD2 (6 bases). The germline V gene has CDR1 DFQATT and CDR2 SNEGSKA (reference sequence). This CDR3 contains 14 residues. Trimming took 6 bases from V and 6 from J, leaving 18 bases between them. The DNA of the CDR3 is TGCAGTGCAGGAGGGGCTGGACTCCTCAATGAGCAGTTCTTC. Encoded protein: CSAGGAGLLNEQFF.

This clonotype was counted ten times or more. The chain combines TRBV7-3 with TRBJ2-1; D uncertain. CDR1 and CDR2 from the germline V gene are SGHTA and FQGTGA. The CDR3 has 13 residues. V was cut by 2 bases and J by 5 bases, with 7 bases left in between. CDR3 bases: TGTGCCAGCAGCTTAGGGTTGGACAATGAGCAGTTCTTC. Its protein product is CASSLGLDNEQFF.

The V gene is TRBV29-1, the J gene TRBJ1-2; TRBD1 aligns across 8 bases. This CDR3 is 13 amino acids long. V lost 4 bases to trimming and J lost 2 bases; unmatched junction nucleotides: 3. Germline-derived CDR1 and CDR2 are SQVTM and ANQGSEA. The CDR3 is CSVAHRGNYGYTF. Written as DNA, the CDR3 is TGCAGCGTTGCCCACAGGGGGAACTATGGCTACACCTTC.

This clonotype was observed many times. J is TRBJ2-6 and V is TRBV7-2; 9 bases match TRBD1. Germline V gene sequence: CDR1 SGHTA, CDR2 FQGNSA. The CDR3 totals 19 residues. With 5 bases clipped from V and 0 bases from J, the junction kept 11 bases outside the gene matches. CDR3 nucleotide sequence: TGTGCCAGCAGCGACAATGAGGGGACAGGGTTCTCTGGGGCCAACGTCCTGACTTTC. As protein: CASSDNEGTGFSGANVLTF.

This clonotype has a count of ten or more. This chain uses TRBV7-9 with TRBJ1-1, with D perhaps matching TRBD1 (5 bases). The CDR3 covers 13 residues. CDR1 and CDR2 (germline): SEHNR, FQNEAQ (reference sequence). Trimming took 1 base from V and 5 from J, leaving 8 bases between them. The chain's CDR3 is CASSLGGGTEAFF. CDR3 bases: TGTGCCAGCAGCTTAGGGGGGGGGACTGAAGCTTTCTTT.

In this sample, this clonotype turned up a few times. The chain joins TRBV6-2 or TRBV6-3 to TRBJ1-5, with D hard to call. The germline CDR1 and CDR2 sequences are MNHEY and SVGEGT. Trimming shortened V by 6 bases and J by 3 bases, and 15 bases separated the two germline ends. This CDR3 is built from 15 residues. CDR3 DNA: TGTGCCAGCAGCCTCTCGGGAGCATTCAATCAGCCCCAGCATTTT. Translated: CASSLSGAFNQPQHF.

The chain couples TRBV6-5 to TRBJ1-5; TRBD1 is a possible D gene (6 bases). In germline, CDR1 is MNHEY, CDR2 SVGAGI. Trimming shortened V by 6 bases and J by 1 base, and 13 bases separated the two germline ends. The CDR3 consists of 15 residues. The CDR3 sequence is CASRGGKGSNQPQHF. The CDR3 DNA reads TGTGCCAGCAGAGGGGGGAAGGGGAGCAATCAGCCCCAGCATTTT.

This clonotype was counted ten times or more. This rearrangement joins TRBV10-3 to TRBJ2-1; TRBD2 agrees at 8 bases. CDR3 length: 18 amino acids. Per germline, CDR1 ENHRY and CDR2 SYGVKD. The J segment lost 5 bases and the V segment lost 3 bases, leaving 15 bases of the junction unmatched. For the CDR3, the DNA is TGTGCCATCAGTGAAGAATTTTTGGGCGGGGGGCCTAACAATGAGCAGTTCTTC. This gives the protein CAISEEFLGGGPNNEQFF.

This clonotype has ten or more counts. This chain joins TRBV4-3 and TRBJ2-2; 11 bases fit TRBD2. The CDR3 contains 20 residues. V dropped 0 bases and J dropped 5; count of bases not matched to a gene: 14. The germline CDR1 and CDR2 sequences are LGHNA and YSLEER. The CDR3 DNA is TGCGCCAGCAGCCAAGATAATCTAGCGGGAGGCCTCGAGAGGACCGGGGAGCTGTTTTTT. It translates to CASSQDNLAGGLERTGELFF.

This clonotype was counted at least ten times. The genes are TRBV7-2 and TRBJ2-7; TRBD1 or TRBD2 may be the D gene (5 bases each). CDR1 is SGHTA, CDR2 FQGNSA, per germline. V was cut by 5 bases and J by 11 bases, with 22 bases left in between. The CDR3 consists of 14 residues. CDR3 in DNA: TGTGCCAGCAGCGGTACGCCCGGGACGCCGGCCGAGTACTTC. Its translation: CASSGTPGTPAEYF.